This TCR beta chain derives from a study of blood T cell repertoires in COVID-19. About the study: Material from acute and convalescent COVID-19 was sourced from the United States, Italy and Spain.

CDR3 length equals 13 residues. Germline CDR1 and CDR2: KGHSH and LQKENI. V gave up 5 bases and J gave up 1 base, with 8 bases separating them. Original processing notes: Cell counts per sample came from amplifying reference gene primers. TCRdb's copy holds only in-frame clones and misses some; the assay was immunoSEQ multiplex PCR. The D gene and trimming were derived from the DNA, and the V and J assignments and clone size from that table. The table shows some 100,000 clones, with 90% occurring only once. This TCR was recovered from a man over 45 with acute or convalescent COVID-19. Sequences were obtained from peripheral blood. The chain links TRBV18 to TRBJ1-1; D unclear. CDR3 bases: TGTGCCAGCTCATCTTCAGAGAACACTGAAGCTTTCTTT. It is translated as CASSSSENTEAFF.